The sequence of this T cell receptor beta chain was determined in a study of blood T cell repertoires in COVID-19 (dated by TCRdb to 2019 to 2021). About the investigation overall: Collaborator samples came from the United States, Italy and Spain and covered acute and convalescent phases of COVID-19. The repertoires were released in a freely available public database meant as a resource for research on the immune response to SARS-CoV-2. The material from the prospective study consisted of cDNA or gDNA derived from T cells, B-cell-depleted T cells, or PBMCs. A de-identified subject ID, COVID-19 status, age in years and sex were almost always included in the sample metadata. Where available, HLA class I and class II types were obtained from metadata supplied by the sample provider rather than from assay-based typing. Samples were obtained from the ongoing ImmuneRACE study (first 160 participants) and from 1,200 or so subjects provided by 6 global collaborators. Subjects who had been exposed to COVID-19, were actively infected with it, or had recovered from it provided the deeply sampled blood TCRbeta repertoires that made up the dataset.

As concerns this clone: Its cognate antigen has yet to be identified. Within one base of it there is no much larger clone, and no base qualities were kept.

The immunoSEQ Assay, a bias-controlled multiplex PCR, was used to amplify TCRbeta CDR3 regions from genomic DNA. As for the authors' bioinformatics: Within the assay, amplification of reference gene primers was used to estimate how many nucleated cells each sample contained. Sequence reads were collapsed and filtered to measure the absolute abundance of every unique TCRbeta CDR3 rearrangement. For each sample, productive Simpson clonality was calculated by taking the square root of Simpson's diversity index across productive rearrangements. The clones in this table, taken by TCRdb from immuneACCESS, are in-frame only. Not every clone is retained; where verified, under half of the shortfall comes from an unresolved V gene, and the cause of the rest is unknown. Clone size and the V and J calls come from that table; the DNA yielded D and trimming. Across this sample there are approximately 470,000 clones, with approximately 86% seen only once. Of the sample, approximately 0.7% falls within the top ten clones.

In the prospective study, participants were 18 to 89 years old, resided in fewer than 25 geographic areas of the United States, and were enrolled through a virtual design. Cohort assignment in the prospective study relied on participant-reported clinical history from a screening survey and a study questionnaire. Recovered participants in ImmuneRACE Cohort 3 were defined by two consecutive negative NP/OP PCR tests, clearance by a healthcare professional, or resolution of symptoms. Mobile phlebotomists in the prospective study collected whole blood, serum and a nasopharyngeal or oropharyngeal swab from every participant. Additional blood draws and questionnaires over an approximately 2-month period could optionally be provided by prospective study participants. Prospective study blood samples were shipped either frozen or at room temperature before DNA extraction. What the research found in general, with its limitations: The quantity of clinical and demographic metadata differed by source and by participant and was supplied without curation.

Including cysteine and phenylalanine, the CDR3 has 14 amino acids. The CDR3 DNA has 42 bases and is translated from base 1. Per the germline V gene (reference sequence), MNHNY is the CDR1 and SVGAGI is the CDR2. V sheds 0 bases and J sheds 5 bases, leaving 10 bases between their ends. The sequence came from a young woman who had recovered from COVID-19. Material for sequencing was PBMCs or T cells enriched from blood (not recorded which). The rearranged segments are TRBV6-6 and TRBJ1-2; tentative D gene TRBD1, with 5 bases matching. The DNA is TGTGCCAGCAGTTACTCGGAAGGGGCATATGGCTACACCTTC. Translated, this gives CASSYSEGAYGYTF.